These 4 T cell receptor beta chains came from one sample sequenced in a study of blood T cells in healthy people across ages (dated by TCRdb to 2015 to 2017). The library relied on 5' RACE. The data were produced on an Illumina HiSeq 2500. The second PCR ran for about 6 to 12 cycles and used a J-beta primer mix along with a sample-barcoded 5' primer. Clones were called with MiXCR by TCRdb after fastp trimmed the public reads at Q25, and only in-frame beta chains were retained. Identical CDR3 proteins give one entry, which carries the most common genes and DNA. Within this sample are 1.5 million to 2 million distinct CDR3 sequences, with 49% of them counted one time only. The ten largest clones capture approximately 2.1% of the sample. Sequencing used blood. These receptors were taken from a woman aged 35 to 49 in good health.

This clonotype has more than one count but fewer than ten. This chain links TRBV18 with TRBJ1-2; no clear D gene. The CDR3 is 12 amino acids. In germline, CDR1 is KGHSH, CDR2 LQKENI. Trimming cost V 3 bases and J 8 bases, with 10 bases left between them. CDR3 sequence (DNA): TGTGCCAGCTCACCGGAAGGCCGGGGCTACACCTTC. The encoded protein is CASSPEGRGYTF.

This chain uses TRBV6-5 with TRBJ2-3, with 7 bases lining up with TRBD2. Germline V gene lookup returns CDR1 MNHEY and CDR2 SVGAGI. The CDR3 length is 14 residues. The J segment lost 0 bases and the V segment lost 7 bases, leaving 4 bases of the junction unmatched. The CDR3 coding sequence is TGTGCCAGCAAGACTAGCCTTAGCACAGATACGCAGTATTTT. Translating gives CASKTSLSTDTQYF.

Only a few counts were recorded for this clonotype. V and J are TRBV6-1 and TRBJ1-5; D unresolved. With 1 base removed from V and 4 bases from J, the gap between germline ends came to 8 bases. The CDR3 sequence is 14 residues long. Germline CDR1 is MNHNS and CDR2 is SASEGT. CDR3 coding DNA: TGTGCCAGCAGTGAAGTCCGGATAAATCAGCCCCAGCATTTT. Its translation: CASSEVRINQPQHF.

As regards this clonotype: This clone may be a read error of a much larger clone one base away. The rearrangement uses TRBV6-6 and TRBJ2-1; perhaps D is TRBD1 or TRBD2 (5 bases each). Germline-derived CDR1 and CDR2 are MNHNY and SVGAGI (reference sequence). The CDR3 contains 12 residues. V was clipped by 5 bases and J by 13 bases, with 15 bases between them. The CDR3 bases are TGTGCCAGCAGTATGGGGGTAGGGACCCAGTTCTTC. This sequence encodes CASSMGVGTQFF.